This T cell receptor beta chain was recorded in a study of shared clonotypes between healthy human individuals. This clone was detected once. Germline CDR1 reads SQVTM; CDR2 reads ANQGSEA. Germline trimming cut 8 bases from V and 5 bases from J; bases unmatched to any gene: 16. CDR3 length equals 15 residues. The table came from immunoSEQ multiplex PCR; TCRdb's copy has only in-frame clones and leaves some out. The repertoire holds over a million clones, approximately 98% seen once, with roughly 0.45% in the top ten. The chain couples TRBV29-1 to TRBJ2-3; 7 bases are shared with TRBD2. The sample taken for sequencing was naive CD4+ T cells sorted from blood. Sample subset: CD45RA+ positively selected. The TCR comes from a man aged 30-40 years in good health. CDR3 DNA sequence: TGCAGCTCCAACCCTAGCGGTGGGGCAGTAGATACGCAGTATTTT. Protein sequence: CSSNPSGGAVDTQYF.